The 26 T cell receptor beta chains below were found in one sample sequenced in a study of blood T cell repertoires in COVID-19. Sequencing used immunoSEQ multiplex PCR; TCRdb keeps in-frame clones, though not all of them. The sample includes approximately 200,000 clones, less than 90% of them seen just once. The sequenced material came from peripheral blood. The receptor set was obtained from a woman in her fifties or sixties who had recovered from COVID-19.

V is TRBV4-1 and J is TRBJ1-2, with a tentative D call TRBD1 (5 bases). From germline, CDR1 is MGHRA and CDR2 YSYEKL. The CDR3 is 14 residues long. Trimming took off 2 bases at V and 4 bases at J, with 11 bases between the two ends. CDR3 region: CASSQTDSFYGYTF. The CDR3 DNA reads as TGCGCCAGCAGCCAAACAGACAGCTTCTATGGCTACACCTTC.

This rearrangement joins TRBV27 to TRBJ1-2, with D unresolved. Germline loops: CDR1 MNHEY, CDR2 SMNVEV (reference sequence). V was cut by 4 bases and J by 0 bases, with 18 bases left in between. This CDR3 contains 17 residues. This CDR3 is CASSSLNPPSSNYGYTF. CDR3 nucleotide sequence: TGTGCCAGCAGTTCACTAAATCCCCCCTCTTCTAACTATGGCTACACCTTC.

This sequence joins TRBV7-2 and TRBJ2-2; 7 nucleotides line up with TRBD1. CDR3 length: 14 amino acids. V dropped 5 bases and J dropped 4; count of bases not matched to a gene: 4. The germline V gene encodes CDR1 SGHTA and CDR2 FQGNSA. The CDR3: CASSNRDSTGELFF. Written as DNA, the CDR3 is TGTGCCAGCAGCAACCGGGACAGCACCGGGGAGCTGTTTTTT.

The V gene is TRBV6-1, the J gene TRBJ2-3; 8 bases agree with TRBD2. Germline values: CDR1 MNHNS, CDR2 SASEGT. Trimming removed 3 bases from V and 4 bases from J; junction bases left unmatched: 9. This CDR3 region has 16 residues. This chain's CDR3 is CASSDPGAGVSDTQYF. In DNA, the CDR3 is TGTGCCAGCAGTGATCCGGGAGCGGGGGTGTCAGATACGCAGTATTTT.

This clone was observed a few times. V gene TRBV27 combines with J gene TRBJ1-6; D might be TRBD1 (5 bases). The length of the CDR3 is 18 residues. The V gene's germline CDR1 is MNHEY and CDR2 SMNVEV (reference sequence). The V gene lost 3 bases and the J gene lost 2 bases, with 17 bases spanning the gap. In nucleotides, the CDR3 is TGTGCCAGCAGTTTTCTACAGGCCCTTGGCACCTATAATTCACCCCTCCACTTT. Its translation: CASSFLQALGTYNSPLHF.

The chain has TRBV7-3 and TRBJ2-1, with 7 nucleotides matching TRBD2. This CDR3 region has 13 residues. CDR1 and CDR2 (germline): SGHTA, FQGTGA. Trimming cost V 5 bases and J 10 bases; bases outside gene matches: 8. CDR3 DNA sequence: TGTGCCAGCAGCCCCCAGTGGGGGGGGGAGCAGTTCTTC. The encoded protein is CASSPQWGGEQFF.

The chain carries TRBV7-8 and TRBJ2-7, with a possible D match to TRBD1 (5 bases). V lost 5 bases to trimming and J lost 4 bases, with 12 bases between them. CDR1 is SGHVS and CDR2 is FQNEAQ in the germline V gene. CDR3 length equals 13 residues. Here the CDR3 DNA reads TGTGCCAGCAGCATAGACCCAGGGTACGAGCAGTACTTC. It codes for CASSIDPGYEQYF.

As for this clone: Different DNA sequences within this sample yield the same CDR3. The CDR3 region is CASSNLTGGGQETQYF. In DNA form, the CDR3 reads TGCGCCAGCAGCAACCTGACAGGGGGGGGGCAAGAGACCCAGTACTTC. The chain is built from TRBV5-1 and TRBJ2-5; 9 bases map to TRBD1. The J segment lost 2 bases and the V segment lost 4 bases, leaving 9 bases of the junction unmatched. Germline V CDR1 and CDR2: SGHRS, YFSETQ. The CDR3 runs 16 residues.

The rearrangement links TRBV6-5 to TRBJ2-1; perhaps TRBD1 as D (5 bases). This CDR3 contains 14 residues. V dropped 0 bases and J dropped 10 bases, with 13 bases sitting between them. Germline V gene sequence: CDR1 MNHEY, CDR2 SVGAGI. The CDR3 loop reads CASSYSAGRGEQFF. CDR3 bases: TGTGCCAGCAGTTACTCGGCAGGGCGAGGCGAGCAGTTCTTC.

This clone appeared many times. The chain joins TRBV18 to TRBJ1-2, with D perhaps TRBD1 (5 bases). The CDR3 extends over 15 amino acids. Germline V CDR1 and CDR2: KGHSH, LQKENI. V dropped 2 bases and J dropped 1 base, with 11 bases sitting between them. The chain's CDR3 is CASSPSRDVNYGYTF. Here the CDR3 DNA reads TGTGCCAGCTCACCAAGCAGGGATGTTAACTATGGCTACACCTTC.

This clone showed up just a few times. This chain uses TRBV5-1 with TRBJ2-4; D is perhaps TRBD2 (6 bases). The V end was cut by 5 bases, the J end by 3 bases, with 15 bases between. The CDR3 consists of 15 residues. Germline CDR1 SGHRS, CDR2 YFSETQ. CDR3 DNA: TGCGCCAGCAGACGATGGAGGGGTCACAAAAACATTCAGTACTTC. It specifies CASRRWRGHKNIQYF.

The chain carries TRBV6-1 and TRBJ1-5, with a tentative D call TRBD1 (5 bases). V lost 1 base and J lost 2, with 12 bases in between. The CDR3 loop spans 16 amino acids. Germline CDR1 reads MNHNS; CDR2 reads SASEGT. In nucleotides, the CDR3 is TGTGCCAGCAGTGAAGAACCAGGGAAGGGCAATCAGCCCCAGCATTTT. Translating gives CASSEEPGKGNQPQHF.

The chain links TRBV9 to TRBJ2-1; 16 bases fit TRBD2. With 3 bases clipped from V and 7 bases from J, the junction kept 13 bases outside the gene matches. CDR1 SGDLS and CDR2 YYNGEE come from the germline V gene. The CDR3 has 19 residues. This CDR3 reads CASSALGLAGGPSRNEQFF. The CDR3 nucleotides read TGTGCCAGCAGCGCCTTGGGACTAGCGGGGGGGCCAAGTCGTAATGAGCAGTTCTTC.

V usage is TRBV13 and J usage is TRBJ2-5, with D possibly matching TRBD1 (6 bases). The CDR3 has 15 residues. In germline, CDR1 is PRHDT, CDR2 FYEKMQ (reference sequence). Trimming left V 3 bases short and J 4 bases short, with 15 bases between. CDR3 sequence: CASSFSGTPGETQYF. The CDR3 region has the DNA TGTGCCAGCAGCTTCTCCGGGACACCGGGAGAGACCCAGTACTTC. Full variable domain (rest looked up from reference TRBV13 and TRBJ2-5): AAGVIQSPRHLIKEKRETATLKCYPIPRHDTVYWYQQGPGQDPQFLISFYEKMQSDKGSIPDRFSAQQFSDYHSELNMSSLELGDSALYFCASSFSGTPGETQYFGPGTRLLVL.

The chain is built from TRBV28 and TRBJ2-5, with a weak D call TRBD1 (6 bases). The CDR3 contains 14 residues. V gave up 6 bases and J gave up 7 bases, with 18 bases separating them. Germline CDR1 and CDR2: MDHEN and SYDVKM. In DNA, the CDR3 is TGTGCCAGCAGATACGGGCCCAGGGGAATGACCCAGTACTTC. This translates into CASRYGPRGMTQYF. Full variable domain (remainder filled in from reference TRBV28 and TRBJ2-5): DVKVTQSSRYLVKRTGEKVFLECVQDMDHENMFWYRQDPGLGLRLIYFSYDVKMKEKGDIPEGYSVSREKKERFSLILESASTNQTSMYLCASRYGPRGMTQYFGPGTRLLVL.

This clone was seen more than once but under ten times. This rearrangement joins TRBV5-1 to TRBJ2-7, with 7 bases identical to TRBD1. The ends lost 4 bases at V and 2 bases at J; junction bases unmatched: 12. There are 16 residues in the CDR3. Germline CDR1 SGHRS, CDR2 YFSETQ. The CDR3 is CASSPGHRDSPYEQYF. CDR3 in DNA: TGCGCCAGCAGCCCCGGGCACCGGGACAGTCCCTACGAGCAGTACTTC.

The V and J genes are TRBV11-2 and TRBJ2-5, with 8 bases lining up with TRBD2. Looked up from germline, CDR1 is SGHAT and CDR2 is FQNNGV. Losses at the gene ends were 8 bases for V and 2 bases for J; bases not matched to a gene: 4. The CDR3 is 13 amino acids. DNA of the CDR3: TGTGCCAGCCAGCGGGGGACACAAGAGACCCAGTACTTC. It encodes CASQRGTQETQYF.

The V gene is TRBV2, the J gene TRBJ1-1; no clear D gene. This CDR3 comprises 13 residues. Germline V gene data show CDR1 as SNHLY and CDR2 as FYNNEI. Trimming stripped 1 base from V and 2 bases from J, with 5 bases between. For the CDR3, the DNA is TGTGCCAGCAGTGAAGTAGAAAACACTGAAGCTTTCTTT. Amino acids: CASSEVENTEAFF. The whole variable domain, remainder taken from reference TRBV2 and TRBJ1-1, is EPEVTQTPSHQVTQMGQEVILRCVPISNHLYFYWYRQILGQKVEFLVSFYNNEISEKSEIFDDQFSVERPDGSNFTLKIRSTKLEDSAMYFCASSEVENTEAFFGQGTRLTVV.

There are a few counts of this clone. The V gene is TRBV18, the J gene TRBJ1-1; D is ambiguous. V shed 3 bases and J shed 10 bases, with 9 bases lying between them. Germline CDR1 and CDR2: KGHSH and LQKENI. This CDR3 is built from 11 residues. The CDR3 sequence is CASSPEEGAFF. CDR3 sequence (DNA): TGTGCCAGCTCACCCGAAGAGGGAGCTTTCTTT. The whole variable domain, remainder taken from reference TRBV18 and TRBJ1-1, is NAGVMQNPRHLVRRRGQEARLRCSPMKGHSHVYWYRQLPEEGLKFMVYLQKENIIDESGMPKERFSAEFPKEGPSILRIQQVVRGDSAAYFCASSPEEGAFFGQGTRLTVV.

This clone was counted a few times. This rearrangement joins TRBV7-9 to TRBJ2-7, with 7 bases that match TRBD1. V was clipped by 5 bases and J by 0 bases; unmatched bases: 4. Looked up from germline, CDR1 is SEHNR and CDR2 is FQNEAQ (reference sequence). This CDR3 region has 14 residues. This chain's CDR3 is CASSPRDSSYEQYF. CDR3 nucleotides: TGTGCCAGCAGCCCAAGGGACAGCTCCTACGAGCAGTACTTC.

This clone has a single count. The genes are TRBV6-5 and TRBJ2-7, with 8 bases identical to TRBD2. The length of the CDR3 is 14 residues. The ends lost 8 bases at V and 2 bases at J; junction bases unmatched: 8. Germline loops: CDR1 MNHEY, CDR2 SVGAGI. The DNA of the CDR3 is TGTGCCAGCGGCGAACAGCGGGGGCCCTACGAGCAGTACTTC. This codes for CASGEQRGPYEQYF.

V and J are TRBV25-1 and TRBJ2-5, with D tentatively TRBD1 (5 bases). V was trimmed by 5 bases and J by 3 bases, leaving 16 bases between them. Germline assignment: CDR1 MGHDK and CDR2 SYGVNS. This CDR3 contains 15 residues. This CDR3 is CASSNYRQSEETQYF. The CDR3 nucleotides are TGTGCCAGCAGTAACTATCGACAGTCAGAAGAGACCCAGTACTTC.

This clone occurred a few times. The chain uses TRBV27 and TRBJ2-2; 7 bases match TRBD1. Looked up from germline, CDR1 is MNHEY and CDR2 is SMNVEV (reference sequence). CDR3 length equals 17 residues. The V gene end was trimmed by 2 bases and the J gene end by 1 base; junction bases not matched to a gene: 7. The CDR3 bases are TGTGCCAGCAGTTTAAAACCGGGACAGCTGAACACCGGGGAGCTGTTTTTT. It encodes CASSLKPGQLNTGELFF.

The chain couples TRBV5-5 to TRBJ2-5; D gene uncertain. This CDR3 has 14 amino acids. CDR1 and CDR2 from the germline V gene are SGHKS and YYEKEE (reference sequence). V was pared by 0 bases and J by 5 bases, with 11 bases between. Here the CDR3 DNA reads TGTGCCAGCAGCTTGGTGCTAGAGCGTGAGACCCAGTACTTC. Translated: CASSLVLERETQYF. The full variable domain, in which reference TRBV5-5 and TRBJ2-5 provide the parts outside the CDR3, is DAGVTQSPTHLIKTRGQQVTLRCSPISGHKSVSWYQQVLGQGPQFIFQYYEKEERGRGNFPDRFSARQFPNYSSELNVNALLLGDSALYLCASSLVLERETQYFGPGTRLLVL.

This rearrangement joins TRBV5-4 to TRBJ2-2; TRBD2 aligns across 10 bases. This CDR3 has 14 residues. Germline V gene data show CDR1 as SGHNT and CDR2 as YYREEE (reference sequence). J was trimmed by 7 bases and V by 1 base; bases with no gene match: 1. The CDR3 loop reads CASSLKRGGGELFF. CDR3 bases: TGTGCCAGCAGCTTGAAGCGGGGGGGCGGGGAGCTGTTTTTT. Combining the CDR3 with reference TRBV5-4 and TRBJ2-2 gives the whole variable domain ETGVTQSPTHLIKTRGQQVTLRCSSQSGHNTVSWYQQALGQGPQFIFQYYREEENGRGNFPPRFSGLQFPNYSSELNVNALELDDSALYLCASSLKRGGGELFFGEGSRLTVL.

This clone has just a few counts. The chain carries TRBV19 and TRBJ2-1, with 8 bases identical to TRBD2. CDR1 and CDR2 from the germline V gene are LNHDA and SQIVND (reference sequence). J gave up 0 bases and V 6 bases, and 10 bases lay outside the gene matches. There are 17 residues in the CDR3. The CDR3: CASRRPGGGSSYNEQFF. CDR3 nucleotide sequence: TGTGCCAGTAGAAGGCCGGGGGGGGGAAGCTCCTACAATGAGCAGTTCTTC.